This is a list of T cell receptor beta chains from one sample in a study of OX40 agonist ivuxolimab in advanced cancers. Only in-frame clones appear in the TCRdb table, and some are missing; sequencing was by immunoSEQ multiplex PCR. The table records some 50,000 clones, roughly 88% of them present only once. Specimen: CD4+ or CD8+ T cells sorted from blood, collected in a trial of the OX40 agonist ivuxolimab. The receptor source for this set is an adult with an advanced solid tumor such as melanoma, head and neck, liver or kidney cancer. Each CDR3 is given with its conserved first and last residue. Fields, in order: V gene, D gene, J gene, clone size, CDR3 protein, CDR3 DNA. A D gene is named only where the DNA matches it firmly. The listing skips clone size in some rows; elsewhere it reads once, few, many or a size class.

>TRBV5-6|-|TRBJ2-7|-
CASSNDQDYEQYF
TGTGCCAGCAGCAACGATCAGGACTACGAGCAGTACTTC
>TRBV18|TRBD1|TRBJ1-1|-
CASPVPGQGNTEAFF
TGTGCCAGCCCAGTACCGGGACAGGGGAACACTGAAGCTTTCTTT
>TRBV11-2|TRBD2|TRBJ2-7|-
CASSFGGGAYEQYF
TGTGCCAGCAGCTTCGGCGGGGGGGCCTACGAGCAGTACTTC
>TRBV27|TRBD1|TRBJ1-2|once
CASSSPGQGYYGYTF
TGTGCCAGCAGTTCGCCGGGACAGGGGTACTATGGCTACACCTTC
>TRBV5-1|TRBD2|TRBJ2-2|-
CASSPGLAGGTGELFF
TGCGCCAGCAGCCCTGGACTAGCGGGGGGGACCGGGGAGCTGTTTTTT
>TRBV7-9|TRBD1|TRBJ1-2|-
CASSSGQREVF
TGTGCCAGCAGCTCGGGACAGCGAGAAGTCTTC
>TRBV5-1|-|TRBJ2-7|-
CASRSSVGDSYEQYF
TGCGCCAGCAGAAGCTCGGTCGGGGATTCCTACGAGCAGTACTTC
>TRBV12-5|TRBD2|TRBJ2-7|-
CASGYQGLPGLAAYSYEQYF
TGTGCTAGTGGTTACCAAGGCCTCCCCGGACTAGCGGCTTACTCCTACGAGCAGTACTTC
>TRBV4-1|-|TRBJ1-5|-
CASSQDPRSNQPQHF
TGCGCCAGCAGCCAAGACCCCCGTAGCAATCAGCCCCAGCATTTT
>TRBV18|-|TRBJ1-1|-
CASSPVGTEAFF
TGTGCCAGCTCACCAGTGGGCACTGAAGCTTTCTTT
>TRBV2|-|TRBJ1-4|-
CASSDRVLDEKLFF
TGTGCCAGCAGTGACAGGGTATTAGATGAAAAACTGTTTTTT
>TRBV7-3|-|TRBJ1-1|-
CASSTQPRFEAFF
TGTGCCAGCAGCACACAACCGCGATTTGAAGCTTTCTTT
>TRBV18|TRBD1|TRBJ2-7|-
CASSPGGTGGYEQYF
TGTGCCAGCTCACCAGGGGGGACAGGGGGATACGAGCAGTACTTC
>TRBV7-9|-|TRBJ2-7|-
CASSPPYEQYF
TGTGCCAGCAGCCCACCCTACGAGCAGTACTTC
>TRBV5-1|-|TRBJ1-1|-
CASSLESAFTEAFF
TGCGCCAGCAGCTTGGAGTCGGCATTCACTGAAGCTTTCTTT
>TRBV4-1|-|TRBJ2-7|-
CASSQDYGFSYEQYF
TGCGCCAGCAGCCAAGATTATGGGTTCTCCTACGAGCAGTACTTC
>TRBV7-9|-|TRBJ1-2|-
CASSPTGTDGYTF
TGTGCCAGCAGCCCAACAGGGACGGATGGCTACACCTTC
>TRBV6-4|TRBD1|TRBJ1-1|-
CASNTSDRFEAFF
TGTGCCAGCAACACCTCGGACAGGTTTGAAGCTTTCTTT
>TRBV2|TRBD2|TRBJ2-3|-
CASSVKSSGSSTDTQYF
TGTGCCAGCAGTGTTAAATCTAGCGGCTCTAGCACAGATACGCAGTATTTT
>TRBV5-1|-|TRBJ1-2|-
CASSLEWTDYGYTF
TGCGCCAGCAGCTTGGAGTGGACAGACTATGGCTACACCTTC
>TRBV7-9|-|TRBJ2-3|-
CASSPGGGGFGDTQYF
TGTGCCAGCAGCCCCGGAGGAGGCGGCTTTGGGGATACGCAGTATTTT
>TRBV6-5|-|TRBJ1-2|-
CASSRTERLYGYTF
TGTGCCAGCAGTAGGACAGAACGCCTCTATGGCTACACCTTC
>TRBV19|TRBD1|TRBJ2-3|-
CASSIGQGYTDTQYF
TGTGCCAGTAGTATTGGACAGGGATACACAGATACGCAGTATTTT
>TRBV18|TRBD1|TRBJ1-5|-
CASSLGTAEGQPQHF
TGTGCCAGCTCACTCGGGACAGCAGAAGGTCAGCCCCAGCATTTT
>TRBV7-9|-|TRBJ1-1|-
CASSLVGMGATEAFF
TGTGCCAGCAGCTTAGTAGGGATGGGGGCCACTGAAGCTTTCTTT
>TRBV27|-|TRBJ1-5|few
CASSLRGGDSNQPQHF
TGTGCCAGCAGTTTAAGAGGAGGGGATAGCAATCAGCCCCAGCATTTT
>TRBV4-3|-|TRBJ2-1|-
CASSLQSHSYNEQFF
TGCGCCAGCAGCCTACAGTCACACTCCTACAATGAGCAGTTCTTC
>TRBV30|-|TRBJ1-2|once
CAWSDSNYGYTF
TGTGCCTGGAGTGACAGCAACTATGGCTACACCTTC
>TRBV30|TRBD1|TRBJ1-1|-
CAWSVRAGGMNTEAFF
TGTGCCTGGAGTGTACGGGCAGGGGGGATGAACACTGAAGCTTTCTTT
>TRBV11-2|TRBD1|TRBJ1-3|-
CASSKDRGGNTIYF
TGTGCCAGCAGCAAGGACAGGGGCGGAAACACCATATATTTT
>TRBV30|-|TRBJ2-2|-
CAWSVGTTSTGELFF
TGTGCCTGGAGTGTAGGGACAACTAGCACCGGGGAGCTGTTTTTT
>TRBV12-5|-|TRBJ2-3|-
CASGLKVREGTDTQYF
TGTGCTAGTGGTTTGAAGGTCAGGGAAGGGACAGATACGCAGTATTTT
>TRBV4-3|-|TRBJ2-7|-
CASSQESSYEQYF
TGCGCCAGCAGCCAAGAGAGCTCCTACGAGCAGTACTTC
>TRBV7-7|-|TRBJ2-5|-
CASSLEGGSTQYF
TGTGCCAGCAGCTTAGAGGGCGGTTCAACCCAGTACTTC
>TRBV6-6|TRBD1|TRBJ2-1|-
CASSYLGQGINEQFF
TGTGCCAGCAGTTATTTGGGACAGGGGATTAATGAGCAGTTCTTC
>TRBV7-2|-|TRBJ1-1|-
CASSLGEGDAFF
TGTGCCAGCAGCTTAGGTGAGGGGGACGCTTTCTTT
>TRBV2|-|TRBJ2-3|-
CASSTTGWSEVDTQYF
TGTGCCAGCAGTACTACGGGGTGGAGTGAGGTAGATACGCAGTATTTT
>TRBV15|-|TRBJ1-2|-
CATSRERGLNYGYTF
TGTGCCACCAGCAGAGAAAGGGGCCTCAACTATGGCTACACCTTC
>TRBV4-2|-|TRBJ2-2|-
CASSQEGREAGELFF
TGTGCCAGCAGCCAAGAAGGCAGGGAGGCCGGGGAGCTGTTTTTT
>TRBV7-9|TRBD1|TRBJ2-7|-
CASSLTGYEQYF
TGTGCCAGCAGCTTGACAGGGTACGAGCAGTACTTC
>TRBV25-1|-|TRBJ1-3|-
CASRGFSGNTIYF
TGTGCCAGCAGAGGGTTCTCTGGAAACACCATATATTTT
>TRBV9|-|TRBJ2-6|-
CASSVDAGSSGANVLTF
TGTGCCAGCAGCGTAGATGCAGGGAGCTCTGGGGCCAACGTCCTGACTTTC
>TRBV7-6|-|TRBJ2-7|-
CASSSASGGQEQYF
TGTGCCAGCAGCTCTGCCAGCGGGGGACAGGAGCAGTACTTC
>TRBV7-9|-|TRBJ2-2|-
CASSLSRFSVGELFF
TGTGCCAGCAGCTTAAGCAGATTCTCCGTGGGGGAGCTGTTTTTT
>TRBV9|TRBD1|TRBJ1-5|-
CASSAGQGDQPQHF
TGTGCCAGCAGCGCCGGACAGGGAGATCAGCCCCAGCATTTT